Each of the 17 T cell receptor beta chains below was sequenced from the same sample in a study of blood T cells in healthy people across ages (dated by TCRdb to the mid-2010s). The library relied on 5' RACE. TCRdb records Illumina HiSeq 2500 as the sequencer. A second about 7 to 11 cycle PCR used a sample-barcoded 5' primer and a J-beta primer mix. The public reads were run again by TCRdb, first through fastp at Q25 and then through MiXCR, and only productive beta chains were kept. A single entry per CDR3 protein holds the most common genes and DNA from its merged rows. The sample table shows about 1.4 million distinct CDR3 sequences, and around 55% are seen once. 6.5% to 8.5% of the sample is taken by the ten largest. Sequences were obtained from blood. The source is a young man in good health.

The V gene is TRBV29-1, the J gene TRBJ2-5; TRBD2 matches at 12 bases. The closer fit of TRBJ2-7 to the DNA end suggests the J call may be wrong. Per the germline V gene, CDR1 is SQVTM and CDR2 is ANQGSEA. CDR3 length: 14 amino acids. CDR3 sequence (DNA): TGCAGCGTTGCAAAAAAACTAGCGGGGGGCGAGCAGTACTTC. It translates to CSVAKKLAGGEQYF.

The chain recombines TRBV7-2 with TRBJ2-1; 8 positions agree with TRBD2. The CDR3 is 15 amino acids. The junction had 13 bases not matched to a gene; V was cut back by 5 bases and J by 10 bases. Germline V lookup: CDR1 SGHTA, CDR2 FQGNSA. DNA for the CDR3: TGTGCCAGCAGCCCCTTCGGGGGGGCATGGAGGGAGCAGTTCTTC. Translating it yields CASSPFGGAWREQFF.

V usage is TRBV6-2 or TRBV6-3 and J usage is TRBJ2-6, with 8 bases identical to TRBD1. The length of the CDR3 is 19 residues. The germline gives CDR1 MNHEY, CDR2 SVGEGT. Losses at the gene ends were 4 bases for V and 2 bases for J; bases not matched to a gene: 13. CDR3 DNA: TGTGCCAGCAGTTGCTTAGGGCAGGGGGCCCTTCCTGGGGCCAACGTCCTGACTTTC. This encodes CASSCLGQGALPGANVLTF.

This clonotype was seen a few times. The chain carries TRBV12-3 or TRBV12-4 and TRBJ2-7, with TRBD1 matching 9 bases. The CDR3 totals 15 residues. V gave up 4 bases and J gave up 3 bases; unmatched junction bases: 7. The CDR3 nucleotides are TGTGCCAGCAGTTCGGCGACAGGGGGATTCTACGAGCAGTACTTC. This sequence encodes CASSSATGGFYEQYF.

This CDR3 reads CASSYPDRGGLEQYF. The CDR3 bases are TGTGCCAGCAGTTACCCCGACAGGGGGGGTCTCGAGCAGTACTTC. V usage is TRBV6-5 and J usage is TRBJ2-5, with 9 bases matching TRBD1. The J call is in doubt because the DNA end fits TRBJ2-7 better. CDR1 and CDR2 from the germline V gene are MNHEY and SVGAGI. This CDR3 spans 15 amino acids.

This rearrangement joins TRBV10-3 to TRBJ1-1; TRBD1 might be the D (5 bases). This CDR3 spans 15 amino acids. Germline loops: CDR1 ENHRY, CDR2 SYGVKD. Trimming left V 6 bases short and J 3 bases short, with 17 bases between. The CDR3 DNA sequence: TGTGCCATCAGGGGGGTCGGTCGGGGATACACTGAAGCTTTCTTT. This translates into CAIRGVGRGYTEAFF.

The V call is TRBV4-1, the J call TRBJ1-1; unclear D gene. The germline V gene has CDR1 MGHRA and CDR2 YSYEKL. Trimming left V 4 bases short and J 2 bases short, with 11 bases between. This CDR3 spans 14 amino acids. The CDR3 spells CASSPQSSNTEAFF. Here the CDR3 DNA reads TGCGCCAGCAGCCCACAGAGCTCAAACACTGAAGCTTTCTTT.

This chain joins TRBV3-1 and TRBJ2-1; 7 positions match TRBD2. CDR3 size: 16 residues. The V and J ends lost 6 bases and 0 bases, in that order; junction bases with no gene match: 8. From germline, CDR1 is LGHDT and CDR2 YNNKEL (reference sequence). CDR3 amino acids: CASRPLSGDSYNEQFF. In DNA, the CDR3 is TGTGCCAGCAGGCCACTAAGCGGGGACTCCTACAATGAGCAGTTCTTC.

This clonotype was detected a few times. The rearrangement links TRBV7-6 to TRBJ2-1; 10 bases agree with TRBD2. There are 15 residues in the CDR3. V trimming: 4 bases; J trimming: 7 bases; junction bases outside the gene matches: 7. The germline CDR1 and CDR2 sequences are SGHVS and FNYEAQ. As DNA, the CDR3 is TGTGCCAGCAGCTCATATAGCGGGAGGCCGAATGAGCAGTTCTTC. Amino acids: CASSSYSGRPNEQFF.

The V gene is TRBV4-1, the J gene TRBJ2-4, with TRBD1 identical over 9 bases. The end of the DNA fits TRBJ2-7 better, so the J call may be wrong. Looked up from germline, CDR1 is MGHRA and CDR2 is YSYEKL. The CDR3 contains 16 residues. This CDR3 reads CASSPIAGTGSYEQYF. CDR3 DNA sequence: TGCGCCAGCAGCCCGATTGCCGGGACAGGGTCCTACGAGCAGTACTTC.

Worth noting for this clonotype: Possible read error: a much larger clone is one base away. V is TRBV4-2 and J is TRBJ1-2; 8 nucleotides line up with TRBD1. The CDR3 covers 12 residues. CDR1 is LGHNA and CDR2 is YNFKEQ in the germline V gene. The CDR3, as DNA: TGTGCCAACAGCCACAGGGGGTATGGCTACACCTTC. The encoded protein is CANSHRGYGYTF.

This clonotype was found a few times. This sequence joins TRBV7-9 and TRBJ1-2, with 7 bases aligning to TRBD1. This CDR3 region has 15 residues. Germline-derived CDR1 and CDR2 are SEHNR and FQNEAQ (reference sequence). J gave up 1 base and V 4 bases, and 6 bases lay outside the gene matches. CDR3 sequence: CASSSRTGDNYGYTF. In DNA form, the CDR3 reads TGTGCCAGCAGCTCTAGGACAGGCGATAACTATGGCTACACCTTC.

V and J are TRBV5-1 and TRBJ2-2, with a tentative D call TRBD1 (6 bases). The CDR3 has 17 amino acids. Germline CDR1 and CDR2: SGHRS and YFSETQ. Trimming took off 1 base at V and 2 bases at J, with 15 bases between the two ends. The CDR3 is CASSLNGQGLNTGELFF. The CDR3 bases are TGCGCCAGCAGCTTGAATGGTCAGGGGCTCAACACCGGGGAGCTGTTTTTT. Supplemented by reference TRBV5-1 and TRBJ2-2, the full variable domain reads KAGVTQTPRYLIKTRGQQVTLSCSPISGHRSVSWYQQTPGQGLQFLFEYFSETQRNKGNFPGRFSGRQFSNSRSEMNVSTLELGDSALYLCASSLNGQGLNTGELFFGEGSRLTVL.

This chain uses TRBV2 with TRBJ1-1, with D perhaps matching TRBD1 (5 bases). Trimming left V 9 bases short and J 0 bases short, with 20 bases between. The CDR3 contains 16 residues. Germline V gene data show CDR1 as SNHLY and CDR2 as FYNNEI. The CDR3 protein is CARSPSGDPMNTEAFF. The CDR3 region has the DNA TGTGCCAGAAGCCCCAGCGGGGACCCCATGAACACTGAAGCTTTCTTT.

V usage is TRBV21-1 and J usage is TRBJ1-2. TRBV21-1 is labeled a pseudogene. This CDR3 region has 14 residues. For the CDR3, the DNA is TGTGCCAGCAGCACTGTAACAGCGAGCTATGGCTACACCTTC. Protein product: CASSTVTASYGYTF.

The chain joins TRBV19 to TRBJ1-1; TRBD1 might be the D (5 bases). The CDR3 runs 16 residues. Germline V gene lookup returns CDR1 LNHDA and CDR2 SQIVND (reference sequence). V was trimmed by 7 bases and J by 6 bases, leaving 24 bases between them. This chain's CDR3 is CASTPMGGSPHSEAFF. The CDR3 DNA reads as TGTGCCAGTACCCCGATGGGGGGTAGTCCTCACTCTGAAGCTTTCTTT.

This rearrangement joins TRBV4-1 to TRBJ2-7; maybe TRBD1 (6 bases). V was cut by 2 bases and J by 4 bases, with 9 bases left in between. The CDR3 consists of 13 residues. Germline CDR1 reads MGHRA; CDR2 reads YSYEKL. CDR3 sequence (DNA): TGCGCCAGCAGCCAAATCGGACAGTACGAGCAGTACTTC. It encodes CASSQIGQYEQYF.